The clone carrying this T cell receptor (beta chain) was found a few times. Its target is not known. The data originate from a study of CD8+ T cells in alopecia areata. This sample's treatment: oral pan-JAK inhibitor, 5-10 mg twice daily. Once RNA had been extracted, it was reverse transcribed into cDNA to act as the sequencing template. This table comes from immunoSEQ multiplex PCR, and its TCRdb copy is limited to in-frame clones, with some not included. Among 120,000 or so clones listed, around 60% were seen once. V shed 0 bases and J shed 0 bases, with 12 bases lying between them. This CDR3 has 17 amino acids. Germline values: CDR1 LNHDA, CDR2 SQIVND (reference sequence). Overall study results and limits: Sequencing of scalp samples also includes resident alphabeta T cells from normal skin.

This chain connects TRBV19 to TRBJ1-5; D gene ambiguous. This sample comprised CD4+ T cells sorted from blood, obtained at week 4, from a patient treated with tofacitinib. The sequence derives from a human donor with alopecia areata. CDR3 DNA sequence: TGTGCCAGTAGTATAGAGCGCCGGGGTTATAGCAATCAGCCCCAGCATTTT. It yields the protein CASSIERRGYSNQPQHF.